This T cell receptor (beta chain) was sequenced in a study of T cells after yellow fever vaccination. Study background: It was SMART-Seq v4 Ultra Low Input that prepared the fractions with low cell numbers.

UMIs and a universal primer site were added when TCR cDNA was made by 5'RACE template switching. TCRdb re-called the 5' RACE reads with MiXCR, one entry per CDR3 protein. The table records fewer than 150,000 distinct CDR3 sequences, 6.5% to 9% of them present only once. Germline V lookup: CDR1 GTSNPN, CDR2 SVGIG (reference sequence). V gave up 2 bases and J gave up 6 bases, with 9 bases separating them. The CDR3 covers 12 residues. The sample holds many counts of this clonotype. Its antigen is still unknown. The study's findings and limits: At about 97% for CD4 and almost 90% for CD8, most primary-vaccination clones showed up again after the booster.

The material was CD4+ T cells sorted from PBMCs, obtained 35 to 50 days after the first yellow fever vaccination. The rearrangement joins TRBV30 to TRBJ2-3; D gene uncertain. The receptor comes from a man aged 18 to 29 who received the YFV17D yellow fever vaccine. Written as DNA, the CDR3 is TGTGCCTGGAGTTTGAGTGCGGATACGCAGTATTTT. Translation: CAWSLSADTQYF. Using reference TRBV30 and TRBJ2-3 for the parts outside the CDR3, the full variable domain is SQTIHQWPATLVQPVGSPLSLECTVEGTSNPNLYWYRQAAGRGLQLLFYSVGIGQISSEVPQNLSASRPQDRQFILSSKKLLLSDSGFYLCAWSLSADTQYFGPGTRLTVL.